This T cell receptor beta chain is from a study of OX40 agonist ivuxolimab in advanced cancers. Describing the broader study: The costimulatory receptor OX40 (CD134) was targeted by ivuxolimab, a fully human IgG2 agonistic monoclonal antibody. Among the roughly 50 dose-escalation patients, approximately 20 had hepatocellular carcinoma, around 15 melanoma, 9 renal cell carcinoma and 9 head and neck cancer. Intravenous ivuxolimab was administered to patients every 2 weeks at six dose levels: 0.01, 0.1, 0.3, 1.5, 3 and 10 mg/kg. The paper covers the monotherapy dose-escalation part of the phase I ivuxolimab trial, which included N ≈ 54 patients. In the dose-escalation cohort, more than 75% of patients were male, and the mean age was around 60 years, with a range of about 23 to 80. Peripheral TCRbeta sequencing aimed to test whether ivuxolimab altered TCR sequence diversity and caused clonal T-cell expansion. Patients were allowed to have had prior anti-PD-1, anti-PD-L1 or anti-CTLA-4 therapy, and more than 30% of the dose-escalation patients had previously received checkpoint inhibitors. Three dose-escalation patients achieved partial responses, one with hepatocellular carcinoma and two with cutaneous melanoma. Study-level results and caveats: Low levels of normalized T-cell clonal expansion were also shown by some nonresponding patients. Partial responders in the 0.1-3.0 mg/kg groups had among the lowest normalized peripheral clonal expansion, especially among CD8+ T cells. Clonal expansion of both CD4+ and CD8+ blood T cells was observed from baseline to week 6 at doses 0.1 to 3.0 mg/kg. After ivuxolimab, CD8+ T cells had more expanded clones than CD4+ T cells on average. The antigen specificity of the peripheral T cells that underwent clonal expansion was not determined.

CDR1 SGHNT and CDR2 YYREEE were looked up in the germline V gene (reference sequence). The CDR3 runs 17 amino acids, cysteine and phenylalanine included. Only the CDR3 DNA stays, 51 bases, in frame from base 1. Trimming removed 4 bases from V and 2 bases from J, leaving 20 bases between the germline ends. Genomic DNA was isolated from the sorted cells so that the TCRbeta CDR3 region could be sequenced. The immunoSEQ Assay was used for sequencing of TCRbeta CDR3 regions. The immuneACCESS repertoire file appears here via TCRdb, limited to in-frame rearrangements. These files lack a portion of the clones; in checked studies, under half of the deficit traces to unresolved V genes, and the cause of the others is not known. This sample has roughly 100,000 clones in its table, and roughly 84% of those were observed once. The biggest ten clones account for 3% to 4% of the sample. This clone was seen just once. Its cognate antigen has yet to be identified. The sample holds no much larger clone one base away, and base qualities are not on file.

The trial excluded patients who had a history of autoimmune disease or who were on systemic immunosuppression. In every dose cohort, peripheral blood was drawn for TCR sequencing at baseline, cycle 4 day 1, and cycle 7 day 1. Samples came from an open-label, multicenter, first-in-human phase I dose-escalation trial of ivuxolimab. Adults with locally advanced or metastatic melanoma, renal cell, hepatocellular, or head and neck squamous cell carcinoma were enrolled in the trial. Before TCR sequencing, CD4+ T cells and CD8+ T cells were sorted from peripheral blood as separate populations. The sample consisted of CD4+ or CD8+ T cells sorted from blood, taken in a trial of the OX40 agonist ivuxolimab. The source is an adult with an advanced solid tumor such as melanoma, head and neck, liver or kidney cancer. Here the chain combines TRBV5-4 and TRBJ2-3; the best D guess is TRBD2, with 6 bases matching. The CDR3 reads CASSPTLGGGHTDTQYF. The DNA sequence follows: TGTGCCAGCAGCCCTACTCTGGGGGGAGGACACACAGATACGCAGTATTTT. With the portions outside the CDR3 filled from the reference TRBV5-4 and TRBJ2-3 genes, the complete variable region becomes ETGVTQSPTHLIKTRGQQVTLRCSSQSGHNTVSWYQQALGQGPQFIFQYYREEENGRGNFPPRFSGLQFPNYSSELNVNALELDDSALYLCASSPTLGGGHTDTQYFGPGTRLTVL.